Listed below are T cell receptor beta chains from one sample, sequenced in a study of cytomegalovirus exposure and HLA in healthy donors. Repertoires were generated with immunoSEQ multiplex PCR, while TCRdb's copy carries only in-frame clones and drops some. The sample holds about 120,000 clones, 65% to 80% seen once. What was sequenced was PBMCs. The receptor source for this set is a female donor in good health and CMV-seronegative. Both conserved end residues are part of each CDR3. The D gene is left open where the match is weak. A clone size is listed for some rows: how often the clone was seen (once, few, many), or a class if it is expanded.

j_gene: TRBJ2-2; abundance: -; d_gene: TRBD1; v_gene: TRBV11-3; CDR3nt: TGTGCCAGCAGCTTAGGACAGGGTGTCACCGGGGAGCTGTTTTTT; CDR3aa: CASSLGQGVTGELFF
j_gene: TRBJ1-2; abundance: -; d_gene: -; v_gene: TRBV6-5; CDR3nt: TGTGCCAGCAGTTACTCGATAGATACGTATGGCTACACCTTC; CDR3aa: CASSYSIDTYGYTF
j_gene: TRBJ1-1; abundance: -; d_gene: -; v_gene: TRBV7-2; CDR3nt: TGTGCCAGCAGCCCGGAGAACAGGCGAAGAAACACTGAAGCTTTCTTT; CDR3aa: CASSPENRRRNTEAFF
j_gene: TRBJ2-5; abundance: few; d_gene: TRBD2; v_gene: TRBV7-9; CDR3nt: TGTGCCAGCAGCTTAGGTTCACTAGCGGGCCCCACGCCACGAGAGACCCAGTACTTC; CDR3aa: CASSLGSLAGPTPRETQYF
j_gene: TRBJ2-7; abundance: -; d_gene: TRBD2; v_gene: TRBV7-3; CDR3nt: TGTGCCAGCAGCTCTAAAGGACTAGCGGGGACCTCCTACGAGCAGTACTTC; CDR3aa: CASSSKGLAGTSYEQYF
j_gene: TRBJ2-7; abundance: few; d_gene: TRBD1; v_gene: TRBV5-1; CDR3nt: TGCGCCAGCAGCGGGGGGACAGGGGGTAACGAGCAGTACTTC; CDR3aa: CASSGGTGGNEQYF
j_gene: TRBJ1-4; abundance: few; d_gene: -; v_gene: TRBV5-6; CDR3nt: TGTGCCAGCAGCCAAACAGGCACACTTAATGAAAAACTGTTTTTT; CDR3aa: CASSQTGTLNEKLFF
j_gene: TRBJ2-1; abundance: -; d_gene: -; v_gene: TRBV29-1; CDR3nt: TGCAGCGTTGAAGTGGGGGGCAATGAGCAGTTCTTC; CDR3aa: CSVEVGGNEQFF
j_gene: TRBJ1-2; abundance: -; d_gene: -; v_gene: TRBV7-9; CDR3nt: TGTGCCAGCAACGGGGAAGGAGCTAACTATGGCTACACCTTC; CDR3aa: CASNGEGANYGYTF
j_gene: TRBJ2-5; abundance: -; d_gene: TRBD2; v_gene: TRBV28; CDR3nt: TGTGCCAGCAGTTTAGCGGGGGGAACGGTACAAGAGACCCAGTACTTC; CDR3aa: CASSLAGGTVQETQYF
j_gene: TRBJ1-1; abundance: -; d_gene: -; v_gene: TRBV6-5; CDR3nt: TGTGCCAGCAGTTACCGACAGCTGAACACTGAAGCTTTCTTT; CDR3aa: CASSYRQLNTEAFF
j_gene: TRBJ1-2; abundance: -; d_gene: -; v_gene: TRBV6-1; CDR3nt: TGTGCCAGCAGTGGAACGGTCTCGGATGGCTACACCTTC; CDR3aa: CASSGTVSDGYTF
j_gene: TRBJ2-5; abundance: -; d_gene: TRBD1; v_gene: TRBV5-1; CDR3nt: TGCGCCAGCAGCTTGGGGACAGGGGGCAAGCGGCAAGAGACCCAGTACTTC; CDR3aa: CASSLGTGGKRQETQYF
j_gene: TRBJ2-3; abundance: -; d_gene: TRBD2; v_gene: TRBV6-5; CDR3nt: TGTGCCAGCAGTTGGCGGGGGGGAGATACGCAGTATTTT; CDR3aa: CASSWRGGDTQYF
j_gene: TRBJ2-1; abundance: -; d_gene: TRBD2; v_gene: TRBV7-2; CDR3nt: TGTGCCAGCAGCTTAGCAGGGGCTAGCGGGGGGGGTACCCGGTTCTTC; CDR3aa: CASSLAGASGGGTRFF
j_gene: TRBJ2-2; abundance: -; d_gene: -; v_gene: TRBV18; CDR3nt: TGTGCCAGCTCAAACGATCCGAGAACCGGGGAGCTGTTTTTT; CDR3aa: CASSNDPRTGELFF
j_gene: TRBJ2-2; abundance: -; d_gene: -; v_gene: TRBV10-1; CDR3nt: TGCGCCAGCAGTGAACTACTAGGTGCCGGGGAGCTGTTTTTT; CDR3aa: CASSELLGAGELFF
j_gene: TRBJ2-4; abundance: -; d_gene: -; v_gene: TRBV28; CDR3nt: TGTGCCAGCAGTCCAGACTGGAACAAAAACATTCAGTACTTC; CDR3aa: CASSPDWNKNIQYF
j_gene: TRBJ1-4; abundance: -; d_gene: -; v_gene: TRBV13; CDR3nt: TGTGCCAGCAGCTTAGGCGATCAGGGATCTCCTAATGAAAAACTGTTTTTT; CDR3aa: CASSLGDQGSPNEKLFF
j_gene: TRBJ1-5; abundance: -; d_gene: -; v_gene: TRBV19; CDR3nt: TGTGCCAGTAGTATCAGGTCAGAGTATCAGCCCCAGCATTTT; CDR3aa: CASSIRSEYQPQHF
j_gene: TRBJ1-2; abundance: few; d_gene: TRBD1; v_gene: TRBV2; CDR3nt: TGTGCCAGCAGTCAGGGGGCGGACTATGGCTACACCTTC; CDR3aa: CASSQGADYGYTF
j_gene: TRBJ2-3; abundance: -; d_gene: TRBD1; v_gene: TRBV5-1; CDR3nt: TGCGCCAGCAGCTTCCAGGGGGTAGGCTCAGATACGCAGTATTTT; CDR3aa: CASSFQGVGSDTQYF
j_gene: TRBJ2-5; abundance: few; d_gene: TRBD2; v_gene: TRBV7-6; CDR3nt: TGTGCCAGCAGCTTAGGGGTGGCGGGGGGGCAAGAGACCCAGTACTTC; CDR3aa: CASSLGVAGGQETQYF